This entry lists 20 T cell receptor beta chains sequenced from one sample in a study of spatial heterogeneity in lung cancer. Each CDR3 protein is one row after TCRdb ran MiXCR on the 5' RACE reads. The table has 24,000 or so distinct CDR3 sequences, about 7.6% seen once. Time point defined: sample taken at primary tumor resection. Material: PBMCs, obtained at surgery. The receptors come from a male donor with early-stage non-small cell lung cancer.

For this clonotype: Relative to the germline gene, one junction end is altered; a read error may explain this. The chain links TRBV27 to TRBJ2-3; D not certain. From germline, CDR1 is MNHEY and CDR2 SMNVEV (reference sequence). CDR3 length equals 13 residues. The CDR3, as DNA: TGTGTCAGCAGTTTCGCGACCACAGATACGCAGTATTTT. Encoded protein: CVSSFATTDTQYF.

The chain carries TRBV11-1 and TRBJ2-3, with 10 bases lining up with TRBD2. Germline V gene sequence: CDR1 SGHAT, CDR2 FQDESV (reference sequence). Trimming took 5 bases from V and 1 from J; bases not matched to a gene: 9. The CDR3 runs to 17 residues. This chain's CDR3 is CASSPDRLAGGTDTQYF. The DNA of the CDR3 is TGTGCCAGCAGCCCGGACCGGCTAGCGGGAGGCACAGATACGCAGTATTTT.

This clonotype is deemed medium-sized. This chain connects TRBV5-5 to TRBJ2-3; a possible D gene is TRBD2 (6 bases). CDR1 is SGHKS and CDR2 is YYEKEE in the germline V gene (reference sequence). The CDR3 runs 15 residues. V dropped 3 bases and J dropped 2 bases, with 13 bases sitting between them. The DNA for the CDR3 is TGTGCCAGCAGCTCTCCGGGACTTTCCACAGATACGCAGTATTTT. Amino acid sequence: CASSSPGLSTDTQYF.

This clonotype was seen a handful of times. A read error may be the cause here, since a much bigger clone is one base away. The conserved final phenylalanine or tryptophan is absent from the CDR3, which likely points to a read error. The rearrangement links TRBV28 to TRBJ2-7, with a tentative D call TRBD1 (6 bases). Trimming took 5 bases from V and 7 from J, leaving 12 bases between them. Germline CDR1 reads MDHEN; CDR2 reads SYDVKM. The CDR3 contains 12 residues. CDR3 loop: CASSPQGSEQYS. CDR3 sequence (DNA): TGTGCCAGCAGTCCACAGGGTTCGGAGCAGTACTCC.

This clonotype occurred many times. The junction departs from the called germline gene at one end, perhaps through a read error. V usage is TRBV6-6 and J usage is TRBJ1-3, with D unresolved. The germline V gene has CDR1 MNHNY and CDR2 SVGAGI (reference sequence). This CDR3 is 15 amino acids long. The CDR3 spells CASSPNWVDGNTTYF. CDR3 DNA sequence: TGTGCCAGCAGTCCAAACTGGGTGGACGGAAACACCACATATTTT.

The chain links TRBV7-9 to TRBJ2-3; D not certain. CDR1 and CDR2 (germline): SEHNR, FQNEAQ (reference sequence). V was shortened by 7 bases and J by 0 bases, with 5 bases between the two germline ends. The CDR3 extends over 12 amino acids. The DNA of the CDR3 is TGTGCCAGCACCACGAGCACAGATACGCAGTATTTT. This translates into CASTTSTDTQYF. The full variable domain, rest sourced from reference TRBV7-9 and TRBJ2-3, is DTGVSQNPRHKITKRGQNVTFRCDPISEHNRLYWYRQTLGQGPEFLTYFQNEAQLEKSRLLSDRFSAERPKGSFSTLEIQRTEQGDSAMYLCASTTSTDTQYFGPGTRLTVL.

This chain links TRBV19 with TRBJ1-5; D is ambiguous. This CDR3 is 13 amino acids long. The germline V gene has CDR1 LNHDA and CDR2 SQIVND (reference sequence). The V and J ends lost 3 bases and 6 bases respectively, with 9 bases between them. CDR3 sequence reads: CASSIQLTQPQHF. Here the CDR3 DNA reads TGTGCCAGTAGTATTCAACTAACTCAGCCCCAGCATTTT.

This chain uses TRBV20-1 with TRBJ2-3; 13 bases match TRBD2. The CDR3 runs 16 residues. Germline CDR1 is DFQATT and CDR2 is SNEGSKA (reference sequence). V trimming: 7 bases; J trimming: 4 bases; junction bases outside the gene matches: 11. The chain's CDR3 is CSVTSTSGRIADTQYF. The CDR3, as DNA: TGCAGTGTTACATCGACTAGCGGGAGGATCGCAGATACGCAGTATTTT.

This clonotype was seen many times. The chain joins TRBV20-1 to TRBJ2-5; 8 nucleotides agree with TRBD2. This CDR3 has 13 residues. Per germline, CDR1 DFQATT and CDR2 SNEGSKA (reference sequence). The V and J ends lost 1 base and 3 bases, in that order; junction bases with no gene match: 1. CDR3 region: CSARGAGEETQYF. The CDR3, as DNA: TGCAGTGCTAGAGGAGCGGGGGAAGAGACCCAGTACTTC.

This clonotype is classed as medium-sized. CDR3 sequence: CASSTSGGRYNEQFF. For the CDR3, the DNA is TGTGCCAGCAGCACTAGCGGGGGGCGATACAATGAGCAGTTCTTC. The chain couples TRBV11-1 to TRBJ2-1, with 12 bases identical to TRBD2. Trimming removed 5 bases from V and 4 bases from J; junction bases left unmatched: 3. The length of the CDR3 is 15 residues. The germline CDR1 and CDR2 sequences are SGHAT and FQDESV (reference sequence). The full variable domain, its missing parts supplied by reference TRBV11-1 and TRBJ2-1, is EAEVAQSPRYKITEKSQAVAFWCDPISGHATLYWYRQILGQGPELLVQFQDESVVDDSQLPKDRFSAERLKGVDSTLKIQPAELGDSAMYLCASSTSGGRYNEQFFGPGTRLTVL.

This clonotype appeared many times. The J gene is TRBJ2-5, the V gene TRBV7-9, with 8 bases fitting TRBD1. V dropped 5 bases and J dropped 5; count of bases not matched to a gene: 4. The germline gives CDR1 SEHNR, CDR2 FQNEAQ (reference sequence). The CDR3 covers 13 residues. The CDR3 protein is CASSQTGGETQYF. The CDR3 DNA follows: TGTGCCAGCAGCCAAACAGGGGGTGAGACCCAGTACTTC.

The table lists this clonotype with many counts. The gene calls are TRBV9 and TRBJ2-1; no clear D gene. The CDR3 length is 15 residues. Germline-derived CDR1 and CDR2 are SGDLS and YYNGEE. Trimming cost V 0 bases and J 6 bases, with 13 bases left between them. In DNA form, the CDR3 reads TGTGCCAGCAGCGTAGCTCCGGTCCCGGGCAATGAGCAGTTCTTC. Translated, it gives CASSVAPVPGNEQFF.

In its sample, this clonotype was seen many times. The V and J genes are TRBV6-5 and TRBJ1-1; D possibly corresponds to TRBD1 (6 bases). The germline V gene has CDR1 MNHEY and CDR2 SVGAGI. CDR3 length: 14 amino acids. Trimming removed 4 bases at V and 1 base at J, with 10 bases between. The CDR3 region is CASSFLQGNTEAFF. The CDR3 DNA reads as TGTGCCAGCAGTTTCCTACAGGGGAACACTGAAGCTTTCTTT.

The table lists this clonotype with many counts. The rearrangement joins TRBV10-2 to TRBJ1-1, with D perhaps matching TRBD1 (5 bases). Trimming cost V 2 bases and J 1 base, with 8 bases left between them. Germline loops: CDR1 WSHSY, CDR2 SAAADI. The CDR3 extends over 14 amino acids. CDR3 nucleotides: TGCGCCAGCAGTGAGGGGGGGAAGAACACTGAAGCTTTCTTT. It is translated as CASSEGGKNTEAFF.

This clonotype was seen ten or more times. The chain is built from TRBV20-1 and TRBJ2-1; 9 nucleotides align to TRBD2. CDR3 length: 15 residues. With 5 bases clipped from V and 5 bases from J, the junction kept 10 bases outside the gene matches. Germline assignment: CDR1 DFQATT and CDR2 SNEGSKA (reference sequence). The CDR3 reads CSAPEPAGGHNEQFF. In DNA, the CDR3 is TGCAGTGCTCCCGAACCTGCGGGGGGGCACAATGAGCAGTTCTTC.

In this sample, this clonotype is medium-sized (0.01 to 0.1%). The V and J genes are TRBV19 and TRBJ2-2; TRBD2 aligns across 8 bases. V gave up 6 bases and J gave up 1 base; unmatched junction bases: 1. From germline, CDR1 is LNHDA and CDR2 SQIVND (reference sequence). The CDR3 runs to 14 residues. CDR3 in amino acids: CASRLAVNTGELFF. The CDR3 nucleotides are TGTGCCAGTAGACTAGCGGTGAACACCGGGGAGCTGTTTTTT.

The DNA of the CDR3 is TGTGCCAGCAGTCCAGGGGGATCGACCGGGGAGCTGTTTTTT. Translating it yields CASSPGGSTGELFF. The genes are TRBV12-3 or TRBV12-4 and TRBJ2-2, with 7 bases identical to TRBD1. J lost 5 bases, V lost 5 bases, and 5 bases had no gene match. The CDR3 contains 14 residues.

This clonotype has ten or more counts. The rearrangement links TRBV4-2 to TRBJ2-1, with TRBD2 matching 7 bases. CDR1 and CDR2 (germline): LGHNA, YNFKEQ. The ends lost 0 bases at V and 1 base at J; junction bases unmatched: 3. The CDR3 contains 16 residues. The chain's CDR3 is CASSQDWGGSYNEQFF. CDR3 bases: TGTGCCAGCAGCCAAGATTGGGGGGGGTCCTACAATGAGCAGTTCTTC.

This clonotype was seen more than once but under ten times. This chain connects TRBV19 to TRBJ2-2; D is perhaps TRBD1 or TRBD2 (6 bases each). Trimming took off 8 bases at V and 2 bases at J, with 15 bases between the two ends. Germline CDR1 and CDR2: LNHDA and SQIVND (reference sequence). The CDR3 sequence is 15 residues long. CDR3 nucleotides: TGTGCCAGTGGTAAAGGGGGGCCTAACACCGGGGAGCTGTTTTTT. This codes for CASGKGGPNTGELFF.

This clonotype was detected many times. The V and J genes are TRBV3-1 and TRBJ2-3; D ambiguous. This CDR3 contains 12 residues. Trimming shortened V by 4 bases and J by 5 bases, and 7 bases separated the two germline ends. CDR1 and CDR2 (germline): LGHDT, YNNKEL (reference sequence). This CDR3 reads CASSPSGDTQYF. DNA of the CDR3: TGTGCCAGCAGCCCCTCAGGAGATACGCAGTATTTT.